These T cell receptor beta chains were read from a single sample in a study of OX40 agonist ivuxolimab in advanced cancers. Repertoires were generated with immunoSEQ multiplex PCR, while TCRdb's copy carries only in-frame clones and drops some. The sample shows under 100,000 clones, around 80% of them seen only once. Specimen: CD4+ or CD8+ T cells sorted from blood, collected in a trial of the OX40 agonist ivuxolimab. These receptors came from an adult with an advanced solid tumor such as melanoma, head and neck, liver or kidney cancer. The CDR3 runs from the conserved cysteine through the conserved F or W. The D gene is left open where the match is weak. Expanded clones get a size class; other rows say once, few or many, or leave the size out.

v_gene	j_gene	abundance	d_gene	CDR3aa	CDR3nt
TRBV11-2	TRBJ2-5	NA	NA	CASSYGTEQETQYF	TGTGCCAGCAGTTATGGGACGGAGCAAGAGACCCAGTACTTC
TRBV5-1	TRBJ2-1	NA	TRBD2	CASSQLAGLANEQFF	TGCGCCAGCAGCCAGCTAGCGGGTCTGGCGAATGAGCAGTTCTTC
TRBV6-1	TRBJ2-4	NA	NA	CASSEVSSRLDIQYF	TGTGCCAGCAGTGAAGTGAGTTCTCGACTGGACATTCAGTACTTC
TRBV28	TRBJ2-3	NA	NA	CASSLISSTQYF	TGTGCCAGCAGTCTAATAAGCAGTACGCAGTATTTT
TRBV6-6	TRBJ2-5	NA	NA	CASSYWGMGETQYF	TGTGCCAGCAGTTACTGGGGGATGGGGGAGACCCAGTACTTC
TRBV7-2	TRBJ1-2	NA	TRBD1	CASSSDRGYGYTF	TGTGCCAGCAGTTCAGACAGGGGATATGGCTACACCTTC
TRBV7-2	TRBJ2-7	NA	NA	CASSLLGVAYEQYF	TGTGCCAGCAGCTTATTAGGGGTAGCCTACGAGCAGTACTTC
TRBV6-5	TRBJ2-5	NA	NA	CASSYSSGPRSSAQYF	TGTGCCAGCAGTTACTCCTCCGGGCCCCGGAGCTCGGCCCAGTACTTC
TRBV6-1	TRBJ1-5	NA	NA	CASSERGQGHQPQHF	TGTGCCAGCAGTGAAAGGGGTCAGGGTCACCAGCCCCAGCATTTT
TRBV7-2	TRBJ2-3	NA	TRBD1	CASGRTGSTDTQYF	TGTGCCAGCGGGAGGACAGGGAGCACAGATACGCAGTATTTT
TRBV28	TRBJ2-7	once	TRBD1	CASSSGQGAFHYEQYF	TGTGCCAGCAGCTCGGGACAGGGGGCTTTCCACTACGAGCAGTACTTC
TRBV7-3	TRBJ2-1	once	NA	CASSSTAGSSYNEQFF	TGTGCCAGCAGCTCCACGGCGGGGAGCTCCTACAATGAGCAGTTCTTC
TRBV4-1	TRBJ1-4	NA	TRBD1	CASSQGGQVGTNEKLFF	TGCGCCAGCAGCCAAGGGGGACAGGTTGGGACTAATGAAAAACTGTTTTTT